These T cell receptor beta chains were read from a single sample in a study of Ad26.COV2.S vaccination and SARS-CoV-2 variants. Repertoires were generated with immunoSEQ multiplex PCR, while TCRdb's copy carries only in-frame clones and drops some. The top ten clones hold approximately 1.5% of a sample with roughly 700,000 clones, about 89% of them seen once. The material sequenced was peripheral blood, taken in a trial of Ad26.COV2.S vaccine versus placebo. The source of these receptors is a person between 18 and 65 years old who received the Ad26.COV2.S COVID-19 vaccine or a placebo. The CDR3 runs from the conserved cysteine through the conserved F or W. D genes are given only for firm matches. Clone sizes are given selectively: once, few, many, or a class where the clone is expanded.

J gene: TRBJ2-5
clone size: -
D gene: -
V gene: TRBV21-1
CDR3 DNA: TGTGCCAGCAGCCGGACGGCACGACAAGAGACCCAGTACTTC
CDR3 protein: CASSRTARQETQYF

J gene: TRBJ2-3
clone size: -
D gene: -
V gene: TRBV28
CDR3 DNA: TGTGCCAGCAGTTCCCCTCCAGGGACGGGCGGTACAGATACGCAGTATTTT
CDR3 protein: CASSSPPGTGGTDTQYF

J gene: TRBJ1-2
clone size: -
D gene: -
V gene: TRBV6-5
CDR3 DNA: TGTGCCAGCAGTTACTCGAGGTCGGGGGTGGGCTACACCTTC
CDR3 protein: CASSYSRSGVGYTF

J gene: TRBJ1-1
clone size: -
D gene: -
V gene: TRBV7-9
CDR3 DNA: TGTGCCAGCAGCTTAGGGGGGGAGACCACTGAAGCTTTCTTT
CDR3 protein: CASSLGGETTEAFF

J gene: TRBJ2-1
clone size: -
D gene: TRBD1
V gene: TRBV7-9
CDR3 DNA: TGTGCCAGCAGCGGTGGGACAGGGGGCCTGTACAATGAGCAGTTCTTC
CDR3 protein: CASSGGTGGLYNEQFF

J gene: TRBJ2-5
clone size: -
D gene: TRBD1
V gene: TRBV7-9
CDR3 DNA: TGTGCCAGCAGCTTACTTTCCGGGACAGGGACCCAGTACTTC
CDR3 protein: CASSLLSGTGTQYF

J gene: TRBJ1-1
clone size: -
D gene: -
V gene: TRBV5-6
CDR3 DNA: TGTGCCAGCAGCGATGGACGGAGCACTGAAGCTTTCTTT
CDR3 protein: CASSDGRSTEAFF

J gene: TRBJ2-7
clone size: -
D gene: -
V gene: TRBV10-3
CDR3 DNA: TGTGCCATCAGTGTAAGCGACATAGACGGGGGGTACTTC
CDR3 protein: CAISVSDIDGGYF

J gene: TRBJ1-1
clone size: -
D gene: TRBD1
V gene: TRBV6-5
CDR3 DNA: TGTGCCAGCAGTTACTCGACAGGGTTGGACACTGAAGCTTTCTTT
CDR3 protein: CASSYSTGLDTEAFF

J gene: TRBJ2-3
clone size: -
D gene: -
V gene: TRBV5-4
CDR3 DNA: TGTGCCAGCAGCTTGAAGAAATCCACAGATACGCAGTATTTT
CDR3 protein: CASSLKKSTDTQYF

J gene: TRBJ2-3
clone size: -
D gene: -
V gene: TRBV2
CDR3 DNA: TGTGCCAGCAGTGAGGGAGACAGCTCCTATGGCACAGATACGCAGTATTTT
CDR3 protein: CASSEGDSSYGTDTQYF

J gene: TRBJ2-2
clone size: once
D gene: TRBD2
V gene: TRBV4-2
CDR3 DNA: TGTGCCAGCAGCCAAGATGAGTTACAGCGGGGGGGCACCGGGGAGCTGTTTTTT
CDR3 protein: CASSQDELQRGGTGELFF

J gene: TRBJ1-1
clone size: -
D gene: TRBD1
V gene: TRBV18
CDR3 DNA: TGTGCCAGCTCGCCCCTTCCCGGGACAGGTTTTATGAACACTGAAGCTTTCTTT
CDR3 protein: CASSPLPGTGFMNTEAFF

J gene: TRBJ1-2
clone size: -
D gene: -
V gene: TRBV19
CDR3 DNA: TGTGCCAGTTCGCGACAGGCTACGAACTATGGCTACACCTTC
CDR3 protein: CASSRQATNYGYTF

J gene: TRBJ1-2
clone size: -
D gene: -
V gene: TRBV7-2
CDR3 DNA: TGTGCCAGCAGCTCGGGGGGTGGCAGGGGCGGATATGGCTACACCTTC
CDR3 protein: CASSSGGGRGGYGYTF

J gene: TRBJ2-1
clone size: -
D gene: -
V gene: TRBV10-3
CDR3 DNA: TGTGCCATCAGTGAATCAGGAGGCCATGAGCAGTTCTTC
CDR3 protein: CAISESGGHEQFF

J gene: TRBJ2-3
clone size: -
D gene: -
V gene: TRBV19
CDR3 DNA: TGTGCCACAAGGGGAGCGGGCAACACAGATACGCAGTATTTT
CDR3 protein: CATRGAGNTDTQYF

J gene: TRBJ2-7
clone size: -
D gene: -
V gene: TRBV18
CDR3 DNA: TGTGCCAGCTCACCAGGGTCGGCCAGAGACGAGCAGTACTTC
CDR3 protein: CASSPGSARDEQYF

J gene: TRBJ2-3
clone size: once
D gene: TRBD2
V gene: TRBV7-9
CDR3 DNA: TGTGCCAGCAGCTCGGGACTAGCGGGAGGGGGCGATACGCAGTATTTT
CDR3 protein: CASSSGLAGGGDTQYF

J gene: TRBJ1-2
clone size: -
D gene: -
V gene: TRBV19
CDR3 DNA: TGTGCCAGTCGGGACCGGGGAGGCTACACCTTC
CDR3 protein: CASRDRGGYTF

J gene: TRBJ1-6
clone size: -
D gene: -
V gene: TRBV7-2
CDR3 DNA: TGTGCCAGCAGCTTAACCGGGAGTTATAATTCACCCCTCCACTTT
CDR3 protein: CASSLTGSYNSPLHF

J gene: TRBJ2-3
clone size: -
D gene: -
V gene: TRBV2
CDR3 DNA: TGTGCCAGCAGCCCGCAGCGGGTGGGGACAGATACGCAGTATTTT
CDR3 protein: CASSPQRVGTDTQYF

J gene: TRBJ1-2
clone size: -
D gene: TRBD1
V gene: TRBV7-2
CDR3 DNA: TGTGCCAGCAGCTTAGCTCCGGGACAGGGGATGGGCTACACCTTC
CDR3 protein: CASSLAPGQGMGYTF

J gene: TRBJ1-3
clone size: -
D gene: -
V gene: TRBV2
CDR3 DNA: TGTGCCAGCAGTTTCAGCAGGGCCTCTGGAAACACCATATATTTT
CDR3 protein: CASSFSRASGNTIYF

J gene: TRBJ1-4
clone size: -
D gene: -
V gene: TRBV6-5
CDR3 DNA: TGTGCCAGCAGGCCGGGACCAAGGAATGAAAAACTGTTTTTT
CDR3 protein: CASRPGPRNEKLFF

J gene: TRBJ2-7
clone size: -
D gene: -
V gene: TRBV5-4
CDR3 DNA: TGTGCCAGCAGCTTGGGTGCCATTAGCGAGTACGAGCAGTACTTC
CDR3 protein: CASSLGAISEYEQYF

J gene: TRBJ2-1
clone size: -
D gene: -
V gene: TRBV7-3
CDR3 DNA: TGTGCCAGCAGCTCGGACTACCTATCGGGTGAGCAGTTCTTC
CDR3 protein: CASSSDYLSGEQFF